This TCR beta chain is drawn from a study of T-cell reconstitution after alpha-beta-depleted transplantation in children (dated by TCRdb to the mid-2010s). Background for the entire study: Using TCR repertoire profiling, the study followed T-cell immune reconstitution in a quantitative way in children after TCRalphabeta/CD19-depleted allogeneic hematopoietic cell transplantation. Summary of the overall study and its limitations: The frequencies of hyperexpanded clones fell over the following months, and after one year, T-cell counts and TCRbeta diversity were mostly attributed to newly produced T cells. Apparently early alphabetaT-cell count recovery about two months after transplant reportedly relied on only several hundred rapidly expanded clones derived from non-depleted graft cells. In some patients, high TCRbeta diversity at day 60 was attributed to recipient T cells and intrathymic progenitors that had survived conditioning.

What the treatment or condition label conveys for this sample: allogeneic hematopoietic cell transplantation with graft depleted of TCRalphabeta T cells and CD19 B cells. Transplant recipients were children who received TCRalphabeta/CD19-depleted allogeneic hematopoietic cell grafts. Taken from cysteine to phenylalanine, the CDR3 has 15 residues. Just CDR3 DNA is preserved here, 45 bases in frame from base 1. Based on the germline V gene, the CDR1 and CDR2 sequences are KGHSH and LQKENI. The trim is 3 bases for V and 0 bases for J, with a gap of 9 bases between the germline ends. The method was PCR. Sequencing was carried out with an Illumina HiSeq 2500. Molecular barcoding was employed in the preparation of TCR libraries, with unique molecular identifiers being used to normalize TCRbeta repertoire quantification. The raw public reads went through TCRdb reprocessing: fastp at Q25, MiXCR clone calling, in-frame beta chains kept. Each CDR3 protein appears once, grouped with its most common genes and DNA. The sample data list 550,000 to 800,000 distinct CDR3 sequences, and around 14% of these were observed just once. Of the sample, roughly 0.77% is held by the ten largest clones.

Remarks on this clonotype: It has no known antigen specificity. There are no base qualities to consult, and no much larger clone falls within one base.

In this chain, TRBV18 is recombined with TRBJ1-3; TRBD1 could be the D gene, as 5 bases match. Source: PBMCs, taken before TCRalphabeta/CD19-depleted stem cell transplant. The clonotype comes from a girl aged 2-10 years with congenital amegakaryocytic thrombocytopenia, due to receive a stem cell transplant. The nucleotides read TGTGCCAGCTCACCGGGGCGGAGCTCTGGAAACACCATATATTTT. The resulting protein is CASSPGRSSGNTIYF.